One sample yielded the 29 T cell receptor beta chains listed below, sequenced in a study of metastatic and nonmetastatic thyroid tumors. With MiXCR, TCRdb reprocessed the PCR reads. The data hold about 26,000 clones, with around a quarter observed a single time. Prior to thyroid surgery, none of the patients had received any treatment. Material: blood. The origin of the receptors is a female donor with papillary thyroid cancer or a benign thyroid nodule (not recorded which). Some clones in this sample may be carry-over from other donors' samples.

This clone was found a few times. V is TRBV10-2 and J is TRBJ2-3; D possibly corresponds to TRBD2 (6 bases). Between the trimmed V and J ends, which lost 7 bases and 6 bases, there was a span of 11 bases. The CDR3 sequence is 12 residues long. Per the germline V gene, CDR1 is WSHSY and CDR2 is SAAADI. DNA of the CDR3: TGCGCCAGCACCTCAGGAGGGGATACGCAGTATTTT. It specifies CASTSGGDTQYF.

The chain recombines TRBV15 with TRBJ2-7; D gene unclear. Trimming took 1 base from V and 1 from J, leaving 8 bases between them. The CDR3 length is 14 residues. Germline V lookup: CDR1 LNHNV, CDR2 YYDKDF (reference sequence). CDR3 DNA: TGTGCCACCAGCAGAGTGAGCAGGTCCTACGAGCAGTACTTC. Its protein is CATSRVSRSYEQYF.

This chain links TRBV30 with TRBJ2-1; 16 nucleotides line up with TRBD2. V lost 2 bases, J lost 10 bases, and 8 bases stayed unmatched. The CDR3 covers 16 residues. Germline V gene lookup returns CDR1 GTSNPN and CDR2 SVGIG (reference sequence). The CDR3 reads CAWSFGTSGRVGEQFF. CDR3 sequence (DNA): TGTGCCTGGAGTTTCGGGACTAGCGGGAGGGTAGGGGAGCAGTTCTTC.

This clone qualifies as medium-sized. The chain couples TRBV2 to TRBJ1-2; 8 bases align to TRBD1. CDR1 is SNHLY, CDR2 FYNNEI, per germline. V lost 4 bases and J lost 6; bases outside the gene matches: 7. This CDR3 has 14 residues. The CDR3 DNA reads TGTGCCAGCAGTGTGACAGGGGCGAAGGATGGCTACACCTTC. This translates into CASSVTGAKDGYTF.

By share, this clone ranks as medium-sized (0.01 to 0.1%). This sequence joins TRBV5-1 and TRBJ1-3; a possible D gene is TRBD1 (5 bases). This CDR3 comprises 15 residues. Looked up from germline, CDR1 is SGHRS and CDR2 is YFSETQ. The V and J ends lost 3 bases and 0 bases respectively, with 10 bases between them. The CDR3 sequence: CASSSTGNSGNTIYF. The CDR3 nucleotides are TGCGCCAGCAGCTCAACAGGCAACTCTGGAAACACCATATATTTT. The whole variable domain, remainder taken from reference TRBV5-1 and TRBJ1-3, is KAGVTQTPRYLIKTRGQQVTLSCSPISGHRSVSWYQQTPGQGLQFLFEYFSETQRNKGNFPGRFSGRQFSNSRSEMNVSTLELGDSALYLCASSSTGNSGNTIYFGEGSWLTVV.

This clone is labeled as medium-sized. Distinct nucleotide sequences in the sample also encode this CDR3. The chain recombines TRBV20-1 with TRBJ1-1; no clear D. V lost 6 bases and J 1 base, leaving 15 bases between the germline ends. The CDR3 is 14 amino acids. In germline, CDR1 is DFQATT, CDR2 SNEGSKA (reference sequence). The chain's CDR3 is CSARGRRRNTEAFF. The CDR3 DNA sequence: TGCAGTGCCCGAGGGAGGCGGAGGAACACTGAAGCTTTCTTT.

As to this clone: This CDR3 is also generated by other DNA sequences in the sample. V usage is TRBV12-3 or TRBV12-4 and J usage is TRBJ2-3; TRBD2 matches at 13 bases. V trimming: 3 bases; J trimming: 5 bases; junction bases outside the gene matches: 2. The CDR3 loop spans 15 amino acids. The CDR3 loop is CASSFRLAGGDTQYF. In nucleotides, the CDR3 is TGTGCCAGCAGTTTTAGACTAGCGGGAGGAGATACGCAGTATTTT.

J is TRBJ2-5 and V is TRBV7-9, with 7 bases fitting TRBD2. There are 16 residues in the CDR3. From germline, CDR1 is SEHNR and CDR2 FQNEAQ (reference sequence). V lost 5 bases and J lost 1; bases outside the gene matches: 10. The CDR3 sequence: CASSPRGTTIQETQYF. The CDR3 nucleotides are TGTGCCAGCAGCCCTCGGGGGACTACAATCCAAGAGACCCAGTACTTC.

This clone has only a few counts. This chain joins TRBV28 and TRBJ1-2; D may be TRBD1 (5 bases). V lost 6 bases and J lost 2, with 10 bases in between. Germline-derived CDR1 and CDR2 are MDHEN and SYDVKM. The CDR3 consists of 13 residues. The CDR3: CASRPQGNYGYTF. The CDR3 DNA is TGTGCCAGCAGACCTCAGGGAAACTATGGCTACACCTTC.

There are a few counts of this clone. DNA for the CDR3: TGTGCCAGCAGTTTAACAGCGTCTAGCACAGATATTCAGTATTTT. This translates into CASSLTASSTDIQYF. This rearrangement joins TRBV27 to TRBJ2-3, with D possibly matching TRBD2 (5 bases). The length of the CDR3 is 15 residues. Germline V lookup: CDR1 MNHEY, CDR2 SMNVEV (reference sequence). Trimming removed 2 bases from V and 12 bases from J, with 21 bases in between.

In its sample, this clone was seen a few times. V and J are TRBV6-2 or TRBV6-3 and TRBJ2-7; perhaps TRBD1 as D (6 bases). V lost 7 bases to trimming and J lost 3 bases, with 16 bases between them. The CDR3 is 14 amino acids. Germline V gives CDR1 MNHEY, CDR2 SVGEGT. The CDR3 DNA follows: TGTGCCAGCAATACACTCGGGACAAACTACGAGCAGTACTTC. Its translation: CASNTLGTNYEQYF.

There are many counts of this clone. The rearrangement uses TRBV28 and TRBJ1-4; D is ambiguous. Trimming stripped 7 bases from V and 8 bases from J, with 14 bases between. This CDR3 region has 13 residues. Germline V CDR1 and CDR2: MDHEN, SYDVKM. CDR3: CASIPGRSEKLFF. The CDR3 DNA reads as TGTGCCAGCATCCCCGGGAGGTCGGAAAAACTGTTTTTT.

This clone was observed many times. The chain is built from TRBV5-1 and TRBJ2-2, with 8 bases identical to TRBD2. The CDR3 sequence is 15 residues long. Unmatched junction bases numbered 4, after V lost 0 bases and J lost 6 bases. Looked up from germline, CDR1 is SGHRS and CDR2 is YFSETQ. DNA of the CDR3: TGCGCCAGCAGCTTGGGTCGGGAGGGCCCCGGGGAGCTGTTTTTT. Protein: CASSLGREGPGELFF.

This clone was seen at least ten times. The chain uses TRBV20-1 and TRBJ2-3; 8 bases are a match to TRBD2. Germline V gene lookup returns CDR1 DFQATT and CDR2 SNEGSKA (reference sequence). V was clipped by 3 bases and J by 1 base; unmatched bases: 3. The CDR3 is 14 residues long. This CDR3 is CSASFSGGTDTQYF. CDR3 DNA sequence: TGCAGTGCTAGTTTTAGCGGGGGCACAGATACGCAGTATTTT.

About this clone: A much larger clone lies one base from this, so it may be a read error. The sample contains more than one DNA sequence encoding this CDR3. The chain has TRBV9 and TRBJ2-6; D possibly corresponds to TRBD2 (6 bases). Germline V gene sequence: CDR1 SGDLS, CDR2 YYNGEE. The CDR3 is 15 residues long. CDR3 protein: CASSVGGAGANVLTF. In DNA form, the CDR3 reads TGTGCCAGTAGCGTAGGCGGGGCTGGGGCCAACGTCCTGACTTTC.

A remark on this clone: Mismatch with germline at one junction end may stem from a read error. This chain uses TRBV30 with TRBJ2-5; 7 bases fit TRBD1. This CDR3 region has 15 residues. Germline lookup yields CDR1 GTSNPN and CDR2 SVGIG (reference sequence). For the CDR3, the DNA is TGTGCCTGGAGTCGGGAAGGGGGCGCGAGGGAGACGCAGTACTTC. Its protein is CAWSREGGARETQYF.

The chain uses TRBV6-2 or TRBV6-3 and TRBJ2-1; D unclear. Trimming pared 8 bases from V and 2 bases from J, leaving 16 bases between. The CDR3 loop spans 15 amino acids. CDR1 and CDR2 (germline): MNHEY, SVGEGT. The CDR3 reads CASRQTQLTYNEQFF. Here the CDR3 DNA reads TGTGCCAGCCGACAAACCCAGTTGACCTACAATGAGCAGTTCTTC.

The genes are TRBV13 and TRBJ2-7; 9 bases align to TRBD2. Germline CDR1 and CDR2: PRHDT and FYEKMQ (reference sequence). CDR3 size: 16 residues. The junction had 12 bases not matched to a gene; V was cut back by 4 bases and J by 5 bases. The CDR3 protein is CASSSTPGLACNEQYF. CDR3 coding DNA: TGTGCCAGCAGCTCCACTCCGGGACTAGCCTGTAACGAGCAGTACTTC. The variable domain in full, with the rest retrieved from reference TRBV13 and TRBJ2-7, is AAGVIQSPRHLIKEKRETATLKCYPIPRHDTVYWYQQGPGQDPQFLISFYEKMQSDKGSIPDRFSAQQFSDYHSELNMSSLELGDSALYFCASSSTPGLACNEQYFGPGTRLTVT.

By share of the sample, this clone is medium-sized. The rearrangement uses TRBV11-2 and TRBJ2-1, with D uncertain. This CDR3 is 13 amino acids long. V was clipped by 5 bases and J by 10 bases, with 15 bases between them. Germline CDR1 reads SGHAT; CDR2 reads FQNNGV. The CDR3 loop reads CASSISSLGEQFF. The CDR3 coding sequence is TGTGCCAGCAGCATTTCATCCCTAGGGGAGCAGTTCTTC.

A few counts support this clone. J is TRBJ2-7 and V is TRBV6-5, with 10 bases fitting TRBD2. Germline lookup yields CDR1 MNHEY and CDR2 SVGAGI. The V and J ends lost 4 bases and 3 bases, in that order; junction bases with no gene match: 6. CDR3 size: 15 residues. CDR3 coding DNA: TGTGCCAGCAGTTGGGGGACTAGCGCGATCTACGAGCAGTACTTC. This sequence encodes CASSWGTSAIYEQYF.

This clone was observed a few times. The chain links TRBV12-3 or TRBV12-4 to TRBJ1-2; TRBD1 matches 10 bases. This CDR3 is 16 amino acids long. V trimming: 5 bases; J trimming: 3 bases; junction bases outside the gene matches: 9. In DNA, the CDR3 is TGTGCCAGCAGTGGAGTCCGGGACAGGGGAGACTATGGCTACACCTTC. Protein product: CASSGVRDRGDYGYTF.

This clone was counted between two and nine times. The chain recombines TRBV6-1 with TRBJ1-2, with D unresolved. Deletions cut 2 bases from V and 5 bases from J, with 18 bases between. The CDR3 consists of 16 residues. CDR1 is MNHNS and CDR2 is SASEGT in the germline V gene. The CDR3 coding sequence is TGTGCCAGCAGTGAATATGCGGCGAACGGGGAATATGGCTACACCTTC. Its protein is CASSEYAANGEYGYTF.

Of note for this clone: One end of the junction is discordant with germline, which a read error may explain. The V gene is TRBV7-3, the J gene TRBJ2-6; TRBD1 might be the D (7 bases). CDR1 and CDR2 from the germline V gene are SGHTA and FQGTGA. The CDR3 totals 15 residues. Written as DNA, the CDR3 is TGTGCCAGCAGTTTTACAGGGGACTGGGCCAACTTCCTGACTTTC. Its protein product is CASSFTGDWANFLTF. Full variable domain (rest looked up from reference TRBV7-3 and TRBJ2-6): GAGVSQTPSNKVTEKGKYVELRCDPISGHTALYWYRQSLGQGPEFLIYFQGTGAADDSGLPNDRFFAVRPEGSVSTLKIQRTERGDSAVYLCASSFTGDWANFLTFGAGSRLTVL.

This clone was counted only a few times. The chain links TRBV2 to TRBJ2-7; D ambiguous. The V end lost 8 bases, the J end lost 3 bases, and 20 bases lay between the germline ends. Germline V gives CDR1 SNHLY, CDR2 FYNNEI. The CDR3 length is 15 residues. The CDR3 DNA follows: TGTGCCAGCCACGCCGTAAGGGATATGAACTACGAGCAGTACTTC. It yields the protein CASHAVRDMNYEQYF.

The rearrangement links TRBV4-3 to TRBJ2-5, with D possibly matching TRBD1 (6 bases). The CDR3 totals 14 residues. The V end was cut by 5 bases, the J end by 5 bases, with 15 bases between. Germline CDR1 LGHNA, CDR2 YSLEER. CDR3 loop: CASSFRQVGETQYF. The CDR3 nucleotides are TGCGCCAGCAGCTTCCGACAGGTTGGGGAGACCCAGTACTTC.

This clone was seen repeatedly, ten times or more. This rearrangement joins TRBV20-1 to TRBJ2-1; 14 bases line up with TRBD2. The CDR3 runs to 17 residues. Trimming took 4 bases from V and 9 from J; bases not matched to a gene: 14. Per germline, CDR1 DFQATT and CDR2 SNEGSKA (reference sequence). CDR3 sequence: CSANQPPGLAGVGEQFF. The CDR3, as DNA: TGCAGTGCTAACCAACCGCCGGGACTAGCGGGAGTAGGTGAGCAGTTCTTC.

Comment on this clone: A much bigger clone sits one base away, suggesting this may be a read error. The chain recombines TRBV12-3 or TRBV12-4 with TRBJ1-1; no firm D call. The CDR3 loop spans 14 amino acids. The CDR3 DNA follows: TGTGCCAGCAGTTACTTCCATTCGAACACTGAGGCTTTCTTT. Translated, it gives CASSYFHSNTEAFF.

This clone qualifies as medium-sized. This chain links TRBV20-1 with TRBJ2-7; 7 bases map to TRBD1. The CDR3 runs to 14 residues. The J segment lost 4 bases and the V segment lost 2 bases, leaving 8 bases of the junction unmatched. Germline V gives CDR1 DFQATT, CDR2 SNEGSKA (reference sequence). CDR3 sequence: CSARREGALYEQYF. The CDR3 nucleotides read TGCAGTGCTAGACGTGAGGGGGCGCTTTACGAGCAGTACTTC.

This clone ranks as medium-sized. The chain recombines TRBV6-1 with TRBJ1-5; D might be TRBD1 (5 bases). Trimming cost V 10 bases and J 7 bases, with 17 bases left between them. CDR1 MNHNS and CDR2 SASEGT come from the germline V gene. The CDR3 totals 13 residues. The DNA for the CDR3 is TGTGCCACCCTATCGGGGGGAGGGCAGCCCCAGCATTTT. It is translated as CATLSGGGQPQHF.